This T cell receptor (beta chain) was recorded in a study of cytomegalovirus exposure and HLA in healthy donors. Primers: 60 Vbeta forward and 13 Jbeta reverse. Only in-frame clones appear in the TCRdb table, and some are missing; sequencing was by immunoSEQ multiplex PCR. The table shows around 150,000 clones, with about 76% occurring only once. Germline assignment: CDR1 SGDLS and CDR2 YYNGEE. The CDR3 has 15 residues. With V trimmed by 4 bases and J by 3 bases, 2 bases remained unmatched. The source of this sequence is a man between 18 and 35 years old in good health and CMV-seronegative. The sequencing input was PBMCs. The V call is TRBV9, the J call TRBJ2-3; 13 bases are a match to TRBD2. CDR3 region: CASSMTSGRTDTQYF. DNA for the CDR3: TGTGCCAGCAGCATGACTAGCGGGAGGACAGATACGCAGTATTTT. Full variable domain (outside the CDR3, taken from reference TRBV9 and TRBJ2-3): DSGVTQTPKHLITATGQRVTLRCSPRSGDLSVYWYQQSLDQGLQFLIQYYNGEERAKGNILERFSAQQFPDLHSELNLSSLELGDSALYFCASSMTSGRTDTQYFGPGTRLTVL.